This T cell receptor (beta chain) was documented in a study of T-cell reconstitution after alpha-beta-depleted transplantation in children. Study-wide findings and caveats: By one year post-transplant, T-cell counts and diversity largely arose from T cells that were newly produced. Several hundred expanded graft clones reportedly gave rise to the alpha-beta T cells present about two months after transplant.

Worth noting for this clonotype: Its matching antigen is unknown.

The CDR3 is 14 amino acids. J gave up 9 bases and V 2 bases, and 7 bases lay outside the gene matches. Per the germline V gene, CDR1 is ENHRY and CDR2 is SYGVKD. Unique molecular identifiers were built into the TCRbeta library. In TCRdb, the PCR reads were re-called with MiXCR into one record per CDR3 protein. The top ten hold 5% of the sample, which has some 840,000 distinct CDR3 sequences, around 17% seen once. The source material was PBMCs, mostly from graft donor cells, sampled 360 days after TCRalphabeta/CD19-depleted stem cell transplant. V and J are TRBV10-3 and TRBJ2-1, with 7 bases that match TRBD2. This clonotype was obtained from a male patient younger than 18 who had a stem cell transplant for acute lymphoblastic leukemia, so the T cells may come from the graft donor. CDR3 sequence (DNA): TGTGCCATCAGTGAGCGGGAGGTTTTCAGTGAGCAGTTCTTC. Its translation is CAISEREVFSEQFF.